Reported below is one TCR beta chain. This sample is drawn from a study of blood T cell repertoires in COVID-19. Study summary: The origin of the acute and convalescent COVID-19 samples was the United States, Italy and Spain. T cells, B-cell-depleted T cells, or PBMCs supplied cDNA or gDNA.

Generated by immunoSEQ multiplex PCR, the TCRdb table keeps only in-frame clones and is missing some. The sample includes about 190,000 clones, just under 90% seen only once; the top ten take 0.8% to 1%. The sequence was obtained from a young woman who had recovered from COVID-19. Sequencing was done on a sample of peripheral blood.

The CDR3 here is CASSLSGQGYGGNTIYF. CDR3 coding DNA: TGTGCCAGCAGTTTATCGGGACAGGGGTACGGTGGAAACACCATATATTTT. The chain links TRBV27 to TRBJ1-3; 10 nucleotides match TRBD1. Germline CDR1 and CDR2: MNHEY and SMNVEV (reference sequence). CDR3 length: 17 residues. The junction had 5 bases not matched to a gene; V was cut back by 0 bases and J by 3 bases.